Sequencing of this TCR beta chain was carried out in a study of cytomegalovirus exposure and HLA in healthy donors. The study's findings and limits: An analysis done earlier found most TCR beta V segments productive about 87% or about 30% of the time.

The PCR employed 60 Vbeta primers together with 13 Jbeta primers. Sequenced by immunoSEQ multiplex PCR; TCRdb stores in-frame clones only, minus some. The sample yields 90,000 to 95,000 clones, roughly 80% seen once. About this clone: Its antigen is unidentified.

CDR1 is WSHSY and CDR2 is SAAADI in the germline V gene. The CDR3 contains 14 residues. Losses at the gene ends were 10 bases for V and 6 bases for J; bases not matched to a gene: 5. The sequenced material came from PBMCs. This TCR was recovered from a girl aged 2-15 years in good health and CMV-seropositive. The rearrangement joins TRBV10-2 to TRBJ2-2, with TRBD2 identical over 13 bases. CDR3: CATWTSGSAGELFF. The CDR3 region has the DNA TGCGCCACCTGGACTAGCGGGAGTGCCGGGGAGCTGTTTTTT.